This T cell receptor (beta chain) was captured by sequencing in a study of blood T cell repertoires in COVID-19. The overall study: Material from acute and convalescent COVID-19 was sourced from the United States, Italy and Spain. T cells, B-cell-depleted T cells, or PBMCs supplied cDNA or gDNA.

The CDR3 length is 17 residues. In germline, CDR1 is SGHNT, CDR2 YYREEE (reference sequence). V lost 1 base and J lost 6; bases outside the gene matches: 13. Authors' methods: Reference gene primer amplification gave estimated nucleated cell counts. Profiled with immunoSEQ multiplex PCR; TCRdb holds only in-frame clones, not every one. Clone size and the V and J calls come from that table; the DNA yielded D and trimming. The repertoire holds approximately 91,000 clones, with about 77% as singletons. The V and J genes are TRBV5-4 and TRBJ1-1, with 9 bases aligning to TRBD1. The sample consisted of peripheral blood. This TCR came from a woman older than 75 with acute or convalescent COVID-19. CDR3: CASSLRGQGTVGAEAFF. The CDR3 DNA sequence: TGTGCCAGCAGCTTGAGGGGACAGGGAACAGTGGGGGCTGAAGCTTTCTTT.